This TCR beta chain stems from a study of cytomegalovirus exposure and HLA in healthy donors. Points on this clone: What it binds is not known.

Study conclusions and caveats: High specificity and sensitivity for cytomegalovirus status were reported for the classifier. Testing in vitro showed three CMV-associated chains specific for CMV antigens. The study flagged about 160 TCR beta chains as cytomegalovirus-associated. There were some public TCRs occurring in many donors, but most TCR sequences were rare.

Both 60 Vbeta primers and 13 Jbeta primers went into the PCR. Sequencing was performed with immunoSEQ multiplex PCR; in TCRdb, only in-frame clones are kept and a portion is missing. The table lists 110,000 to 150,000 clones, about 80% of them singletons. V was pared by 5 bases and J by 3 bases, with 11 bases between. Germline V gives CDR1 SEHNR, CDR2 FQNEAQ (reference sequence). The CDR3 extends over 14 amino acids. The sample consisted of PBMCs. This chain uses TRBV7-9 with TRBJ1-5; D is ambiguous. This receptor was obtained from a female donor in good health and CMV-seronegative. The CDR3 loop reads CASSPSAINQPQHF. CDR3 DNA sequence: TGTGCCAGCAGCCCGTCAGCGATCAATCAGCCCCAGCATTTT.